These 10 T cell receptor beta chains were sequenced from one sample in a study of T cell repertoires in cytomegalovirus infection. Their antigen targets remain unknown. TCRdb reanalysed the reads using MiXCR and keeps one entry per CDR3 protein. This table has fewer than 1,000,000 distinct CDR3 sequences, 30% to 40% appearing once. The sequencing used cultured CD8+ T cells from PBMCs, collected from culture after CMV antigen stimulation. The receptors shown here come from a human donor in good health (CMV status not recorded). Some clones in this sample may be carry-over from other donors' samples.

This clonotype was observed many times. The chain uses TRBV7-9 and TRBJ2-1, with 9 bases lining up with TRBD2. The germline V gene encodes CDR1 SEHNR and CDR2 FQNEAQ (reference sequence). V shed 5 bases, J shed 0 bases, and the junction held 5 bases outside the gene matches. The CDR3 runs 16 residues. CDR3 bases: TGTGCCAGCAGCGCCAGCGGGGGGAGCTCCTACAATGAGCAGTTCTTC. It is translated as CASSASGGSSYNEQFF.

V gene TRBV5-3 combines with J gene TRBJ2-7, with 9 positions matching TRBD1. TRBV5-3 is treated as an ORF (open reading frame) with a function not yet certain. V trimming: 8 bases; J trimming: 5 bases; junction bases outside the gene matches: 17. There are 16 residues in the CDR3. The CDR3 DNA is TGTGCCAGCGGGGACTTTATTGGGACAGGGATCGACGAGCAGTACTTC. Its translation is CASGDFIGTGIDEQYF.

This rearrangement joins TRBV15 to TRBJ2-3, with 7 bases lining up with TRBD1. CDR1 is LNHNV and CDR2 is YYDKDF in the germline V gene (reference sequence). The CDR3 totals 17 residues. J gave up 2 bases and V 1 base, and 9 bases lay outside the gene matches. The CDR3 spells CATSRVPWDSLTDTQYF. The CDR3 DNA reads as TGTGCCACCAGCAGAGTGCCCTGGGACAGTCTCACAGATACGCAGTATTTT.

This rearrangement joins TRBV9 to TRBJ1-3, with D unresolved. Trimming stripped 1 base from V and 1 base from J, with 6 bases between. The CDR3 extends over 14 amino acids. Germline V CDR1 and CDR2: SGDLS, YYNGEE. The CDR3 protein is CASSVTGSGNTIYF. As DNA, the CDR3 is TGTGCCAGCAGCGTAACGGGATCTGGAAACACCATATATTTT. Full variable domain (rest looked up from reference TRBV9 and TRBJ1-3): DSGVTQTPKHLITATGQRVTLRCSPRSGDLSVYWYQQSLDQGLQFLIQYYNGEERAKGNILERFSAQQFPDLHSELNLSSLELGDSALYFCASSVTGSGNTIYFGEGSWLTVV.

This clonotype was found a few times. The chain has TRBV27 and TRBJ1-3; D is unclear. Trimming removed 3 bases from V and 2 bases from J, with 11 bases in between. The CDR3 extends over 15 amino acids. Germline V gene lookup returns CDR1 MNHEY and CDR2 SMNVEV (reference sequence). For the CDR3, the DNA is TGTGCCAGCAGTTTGTGGGGTCCTCCTGGAAACACCATATATTTT. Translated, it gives CASSLWGPPGNTIYF.

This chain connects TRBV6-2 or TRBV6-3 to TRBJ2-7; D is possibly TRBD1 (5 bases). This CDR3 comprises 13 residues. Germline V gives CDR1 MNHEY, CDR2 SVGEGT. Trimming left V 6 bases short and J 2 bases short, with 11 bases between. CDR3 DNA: TGTGCCAGCAGCCCCGACAGTGCCTACGAGCAGTACTTC. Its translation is CASSPDSAYEQYF.

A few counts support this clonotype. In nucleotides, the CDR3 is TGTGCTACCAATAGCAATCAGCCCCAGCATTTT. This codes for CATNSNQPQHF. This chain connects TRBV25-1 to TRBJ1-5, with D hard to call. Per germline, CDR1 MGHDK and CDR2 SYGVNS. The CDR3 length is 11 residues. Full variable domain (remainder filled in from reference TRBV25-1 and TRBJ1-5): EADIYQTPRYLVIGTGKKITLECSQTMGHDKMYWYQQDPGMELHLIHYSYGVNSTEKGDLSSESTVSRIRTEHFPLTLESARPSHTSQYLCATNSNQPQHFGDGTRLSIL.

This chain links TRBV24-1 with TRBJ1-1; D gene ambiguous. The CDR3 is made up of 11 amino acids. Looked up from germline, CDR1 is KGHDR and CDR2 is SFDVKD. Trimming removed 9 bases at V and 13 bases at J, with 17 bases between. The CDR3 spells CATSFGAGHFF. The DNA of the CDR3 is TGTGCCACCTCCTTCGGAGCTGGGCATTTCTTT.

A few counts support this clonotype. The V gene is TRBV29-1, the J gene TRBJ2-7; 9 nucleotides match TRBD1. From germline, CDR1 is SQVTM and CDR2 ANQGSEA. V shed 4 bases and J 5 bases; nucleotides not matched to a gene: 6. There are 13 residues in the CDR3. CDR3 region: CSVVGTGTDEQYF. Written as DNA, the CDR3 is TGCAGCGTTGTAGGGACAGGGACCGACGAGCAGTACTTC.

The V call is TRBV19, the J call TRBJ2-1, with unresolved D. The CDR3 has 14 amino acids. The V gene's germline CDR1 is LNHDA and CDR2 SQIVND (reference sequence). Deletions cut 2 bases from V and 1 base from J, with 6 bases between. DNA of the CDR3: TGTGCCAGTAGTATAACCGGATCCTACAATGAGCAGTTCTTC. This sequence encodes CASSITGSYNEQFF.